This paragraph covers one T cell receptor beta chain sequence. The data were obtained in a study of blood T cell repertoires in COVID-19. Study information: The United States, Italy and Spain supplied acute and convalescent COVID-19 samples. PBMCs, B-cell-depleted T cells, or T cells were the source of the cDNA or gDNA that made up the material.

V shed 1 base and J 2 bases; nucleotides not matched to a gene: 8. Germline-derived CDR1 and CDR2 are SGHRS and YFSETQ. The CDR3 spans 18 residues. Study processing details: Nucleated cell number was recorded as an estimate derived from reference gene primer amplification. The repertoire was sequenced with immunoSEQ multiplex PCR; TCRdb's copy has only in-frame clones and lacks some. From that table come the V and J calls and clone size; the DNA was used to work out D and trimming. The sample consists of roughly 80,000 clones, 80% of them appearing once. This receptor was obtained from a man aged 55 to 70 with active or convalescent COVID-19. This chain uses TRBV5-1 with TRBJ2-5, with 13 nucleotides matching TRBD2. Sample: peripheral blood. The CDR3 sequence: CASSLSLAGGPGQETQYF. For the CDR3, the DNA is TGCGCCAGCAGCTTGTCACTAGCGGGGGGGCCGGGGCAAGAGACCCAGTACTTC.